This T cell receptor beta chain derives from a study of shared clonotypes between healthy human individuals. Study-wide points: A limitation of the genetic and exposure-history diversity represented arose from few donors. A reduction in generation probabilities was seen for non-shared clonotypes relative to those shared by all four donors. A generally larger estimated richness was seen in naive subsets than in memory subsets.

Comments on this clone: Its cognate antigen is unknown.

This table comes from immunoSEQ multiplex PCR, and its TCRdb copy is limited to in-frame clones, with some not included. The sample includes 1,400,000 or so clones, less than 99% of them seen just once. The ends lost 1 base at V and 10 bases at J; junction bases unmatched: 3. CDR1 is SGHDN, CDR2 FVKESK, per germline. This CDR3 spans 14 amino acids. The sequence derives from a man under 40 in good health. This chain links TRBV14 with TRBJ2-1; 11 positions agree with TRBD2. The sample comprised naive CD4+ T cells sorted from blood. The subset denotes: CD45RA+ positively selected. The CDR3 sequence is CASSQVAGGLEQFF. CDR3 bases: TGTGCCAGCAGCCAAGTAGCGGGAGGGTTAGAGCAGTTCTTC.